Listed below are T cell receptor beta chains from one sample, sequenced in a study of blood T cell repertoires in COVID-19. This table comes from immunoSEQ multiplex PCR, and its TCRdb copy is limited to in-frame clones, with some not included. The data hold 300,000 to 500,000 clones, with roughly 88% observed a single time. The material sequenced was PBMCs or T cells enriched from blood (not recorded which). These TCRs come from a woman younger than 45 with acute COVID-19. The conserved cysteine and the conserved F or W are not part of the CDR3 here. Size is stated for part of the rows, as once, few or many counts, or as a class when the clone is expanded.

TRBV9	NA	TRBJ1-6	ASSVDRESPLH
TRBV2	NA	TRBJ1-5	ASSTGTAGQPQH
TRBV3-1/TRBV3-2	once	TRBJ1-6	ASSHGQGNSPLH
TRBV2	NA	TRBJ2-1	ASSEESLSPPAEQF
TRBV6-4	NA	TRBJ2-3	ASSDRAGGRSTDTQY
TRBV27	NA	TRBJ1-3	ASSTGTGNTIY
TRBV7-8	NA	TRBJ2-7	ASSLGSSIYEQY
TRBV7-9	NA	TRBJ1-2	ASSLEAGYGYT
TRBV5-1	NA	TRBJ2-5	ASSYDSGAETQY
TRBV29-1	few	TRBJ1-2	SVGSGRDYGYT
TRBV30	NA	TRBJ2-2	AWSSGAGELF
TRBV5-1	NA	TRBJ2-5	ASSLQAGGQETQY
TRBV2	NA	TRBJ2-5	ASIRAGAHQETQY
TRBV18	once	TRBJ1-2	ASSPSREVTYGYT
TRBV5-1	NA	TRBJ1-4	ASKSDGTTNEKLF
TRBV4-1	NA	TRBJ1-1	ASSHPRDTRPTEAF
TRBV12-5	NA	TRBJ1-1	ASGLVLRGGDTEAF
TRBV6-5	NA	TRBJ2-7	ASSYYTDTYEQY
TRBV29-1	NA	TRBJ2-3	SVEGIPRDTQY
TRBV5-1	NA	TRBJ1-1	ASSLVGGGDGTEAF
TRBV5-1	NA	TRBJ1-1	ASSLWGQGNTEAF
TRBV9	NA	TRBJ2-1	ASSEPLDSSSYNEQF
TRBV3-1/TRBV3-2	NA	TRBJ1-1	ASSPEARGRRGMNTEAF
TRBV7-9	NA	TRBJ2-7	ASSPLTSYEQY
TRBV20-1	NA	TRBJ2-7	SASCFRRQGAYEQY
TRBV30	NA	TRBJ1-1	AWDPLSGYPVPNTEAF
TRBV11-1	NA	TRBJ1-6	ASSSMGANSPLH
TRBV7-9	NA	TRBJ1-2	ASSTTGNYGYT
TRBV6-5	NA	TRBJ1-1	ASSYRGITEAF
TRBV6-2/TRBV6-3	NA	TRBJ1-6	ASSLRPTGNSPLH
TRBV30	few	TRBJ2-1	AWSGQGDEQF
TRBV5-1	NA	TRBJ2-6	ASSLVDLSSGANVLT
TRBV30	NA	TRBJ1-3	AWSVLGGPKDGNTIY
TRBV19	NA	TRBJ1-1	ASPKPGTVEAF
TRBV24-1	NA	TRBJ2-2	ATSDEGGSWTGELF
TRBV6-1	NA	TRBJ1-4	ASSEKSRGLMSEKLF
TRBV19	NA	TRBJ2-3	ASKAQGVRDTQY
TRBV19	NA	TRBJ2-3	ASSKGSGRATDTQY
TRBV2	NA	TRBJ2-1	ASSLRSPVSSYNEQF
TRBV6-5	NA	TRBJ2-7	ASRPGQGTYEQY
TRBV7-3	NA	TRBJ1-3	ASSLGPGNTIY
TRBV4-2	NA	TRBJ2-3	ASSLQDISDTQY
TRBV7-2	NA	TRBJ2-7	ASSLRGGPGAYEQY
TRBV2	NA	TRBJ1-2	ASQVEGGIYGYT
TRBV19	NA	TRBJ2-7	ASMGQAYEQY
TRBV5-1	NA	TRBJ1-1	ASSSGTGVGSEAF
TRBV27	NA	TRBJ1-2	ASSFRGSLGGYT
TRBV18	NA	TRBJ1-4	ASSPGTGGEKLF
TRBV12-3/TRBV12-4	NA	TRBJ1-2	ASSYRGGYT
TRBV3-1/TRBV3-2	NA	TRBJ1-1	ASSQDYIQGSEAF
TRBV6-5	NA	TRBJ1-2	ASSPGINYGYT